The clone carrying this T cell receptor (beta chain) was seen a few times. Antigen unknown. The data belong to a study of T-cell memory formation after mild COVID-19. Findings and caveats of the study: Shrinking CD4+ clones resided mostly in CM and EM, and CD8+ ones in EMRA.

Trimming shortened V by 3 bases and J by 5 bases, and 8 bases separated the two germline ends. The CDR3 consists of 13 residues. Germline V lookup: CDR1 SGHTA, CDR2 FQGNSA. 5'RACE, which relied on constant-segment primers, yielded TCR alpha and TCR beta cDNA libraries carrying sample barcodes and UMIs. TCRdb independently ran MiXCR on the 5' RACE reads; one entry per CDR3 protein. This repertoire shows roughly 280,000 distinct CDR3 sequences, about 16% found once; its top ten account for over 20%. The receptor comes from a man aged 18 to 35 who had mild COVID-19 (a few samples of this study predate the infection). Cell type and time point are not known. V gene TRBV7-2 combines with J gene TRBJ1-5; D not certain. The sequencing sample was made of PBMCs or a T cell subset sorted from them (not recorded which). DNA of the CDR3: TGTGCCAGCAGCTTCGCCCTTCATCAGCCCCAGCATTTT. The encoded protein is CASSFALHQPQHF.